This T cell receptor (beta chain) originates from a study of cytomegalovirus exposure and HLA in healthy donors. Study-level findings and limits: In a later analysis, DRB1 alleles had the most associated TCRs; HLA-C alleles the fewest. It was 150 to 200 TCR beta chains that were listed as cytomegalovirus-associated. Among immune exposure information, only CMV serostatus was available.

Amplification used 60 Vbeta primers and 13 Jbeta primers. Repertoires were generated with immunoSEQ multiplex PCR, while TCRdb's copy carries only in-frame clones and drops some. The sample has over 80,000 clones, about 75% seen once. A note on this clone: What it binds is not known.

CDR1 is SNHLY, CDR2 FYNNEI, per germline. The CDR3 is 14 residues long. Trimming took 4 bases from V and 1 from J; bases not matched to a gene: 2. V is TRBV2 and J is TRBJ1-1, with TRBD1 identical over 8 bases. The source is a female donor in good health and CMV-seronegative. The sequencing sample was made of PBMCs. CDR3 amino acids: CASSATGGNTEAFF. In nucleotides, the CDR3 is TGTGCCAGCAGTGCTACAGGGGGGAACACTGAAGCTTTCTTT.